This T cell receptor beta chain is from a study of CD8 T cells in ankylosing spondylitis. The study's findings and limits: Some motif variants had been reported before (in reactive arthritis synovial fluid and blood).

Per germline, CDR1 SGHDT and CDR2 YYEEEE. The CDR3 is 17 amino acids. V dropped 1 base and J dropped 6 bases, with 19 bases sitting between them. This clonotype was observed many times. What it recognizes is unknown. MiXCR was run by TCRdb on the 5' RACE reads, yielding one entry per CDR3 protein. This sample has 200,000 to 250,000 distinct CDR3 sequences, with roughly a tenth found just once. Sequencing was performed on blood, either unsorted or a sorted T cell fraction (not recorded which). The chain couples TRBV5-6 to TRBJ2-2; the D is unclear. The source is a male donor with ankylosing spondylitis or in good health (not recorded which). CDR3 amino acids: CASSLKLQTGLPGELFF. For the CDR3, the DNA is TGTGCCAGCAGCTTGAAGCTTCAGACTGGGCTCCCCGGGGAGCTGTTTTTT.